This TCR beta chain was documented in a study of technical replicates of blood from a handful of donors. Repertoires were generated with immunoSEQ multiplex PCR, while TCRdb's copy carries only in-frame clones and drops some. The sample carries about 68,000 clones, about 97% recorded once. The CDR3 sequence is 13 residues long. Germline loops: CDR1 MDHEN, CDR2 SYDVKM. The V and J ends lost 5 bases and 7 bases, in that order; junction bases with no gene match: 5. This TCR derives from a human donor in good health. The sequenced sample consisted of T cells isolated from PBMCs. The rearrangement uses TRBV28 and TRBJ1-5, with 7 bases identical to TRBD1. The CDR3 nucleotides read TGTGCCAGCAGTCCACAGGGGAACCAGCCCCAGCATTTT. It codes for CASSPQGNQPQHF.